The T cell receptor (beta chain) under discussion was sequenced for a study of blood T cell repertoires in COVID-19. In the study overall: Researchers got acute and convalescent COVID-19 samples from the United States, Italy and Spain. T cells, B-cell-depleted T cells, or PBMCs supplied cDNA or gDNA.

TCRdb keeps only in-frame clones here, not all; method: immunoSEQ multiplex PCR. The table has roughly 110,000 clones, more than 70% seen once. V was trimmed by 5 bases and J by 1 base, leaving 11 bases between them. CDR1 is SGHTA and CDR2 is FQGNSA in the germline V gene. This CDR3 region has 14 residues. The receptor was derived from a human donor in a cohort sampled during active COVID-19. This chain uses TRBV7-2 with TRBJ1-2; the D is unclear. Sequenced sample: peripheral blood. As DNA, the CDR3 is TGTGCCAGCAGCGGAAGACTGGGTAACTATGGCTACACCTTC. This codes for CASSGRLGNYGYTF.